This entry lists 32 T cell receptor beta chains sequenced from one sample in a study of blood T cell repertoires in COVID-19. Assay used: immunoSEQ multiplex PCR; TCRdb lists only in-frame clones, some missing. The sample contains more than 150,000 clones, around 81% of which appear only once. Source material: peripheral blood. These receptors came from a woman of 80 years or more with COVID-19, enrolled during active disease.

In DNA, the CDR3 is TGTGCCAGCAGTTGGGACAGGGCTACCATCTATGGCTACACCTTC. Translated: CASSWDRATIYGYTF. The chain carries TRBV7-9 and TRBJ1-2; 9 bases are a match to TRBD1. With 6 bases clipped from V and 4 bases from J, the junction kept 9 bases outside the gene matches. Germline lookup yields CDR1 SEHNR and CDR2 FQNEAQ (reference sequence). The CDR3 contains 15 residues.

This rearrangement joins TRBV29-1 to TRBJ2-1; 9 positions agree with TRBD1. Germline V gene sequence: CDR1 SQVTM, CDR2 ANQGSEA. The V segment lost 5 bases and the J segment 4 bases; nucleotides outside the gene matches: 6. CDR3 length equals 14 residues. The CDR3 sequence is CSVLQGARYNEQFF. For the CDR3, the DNA is TGCAGCGTTTTACAGGGGGCAAGGTACAATGAGCAGTTCTTC.

The V gene is TRBV2, the J gene TRBJ2-3; 7 nucleotides align to TRBD2. V gave up 1 base and J gave up 5 bases; unmatched junction bases: 0. The CDR3 consists of 13 residues. The germline gives CDR1 SNHLY, CDR2 FYNNEI. In DNA, the CDR3 is TGTGCCAGCAGTGAAGGGGGGGGAGATACGCAGTATTTT. Translation gives CASSEGGGDTQYF.

This rearrangement joins TRBV20-1 to TRBJ2-7; 8 bases are shared with TRBD2. Trimming at V came to 3 bases and at J to 3 bases, leaving 10 bases not matched to a gene. This CDR3 comprises 15 residues. Germline-derived CDR1 and CDR2 are DFQATT and SNEGSKA (reference sequence). The CDR3 nucleotides are TGCAGTGCTAGTACGGGGGGGCTTGGCGTCTACGAGCAGTACTTC. Amino acid sequence: CSASTGGLGVYEQYF.

This chain uses TRBV29-1 with TRBJ2-3; 11 bases line up with TRBD2. Germline CDR1 SQVTM, CDR2 ANQGSEA. The CDR3 runs 15 residues. V shed 4 bases and J 5 bases; nucleotides not matched to a gene: 8. The CDR3 here is CSVVPLAGGQDTQYF. The DNA for the CDR3 is TGCAGCGTTGTCCCGCTAGCGGGGGGTCAAGATACGCAGTATTTT.

This clone has only a few counts. This sequence joins TRBV28 and TRBJ1-1, with TRBD1 matching 9 bases. The CDR3 is 16 amino acids. The junction had 11 bases not matched to a gene; V was cut back by 9 bases and J by 0 bases. Germline lookup yields CDR1 MDHEN and CDR2 SYDVKM. CDR3 in amino acids: CASLGLQGALNTEAFF. The CDR3 coding sequence is TGTGCCAGTCTCGGACTACAGGGGGCCTTGAACACTGAAGCTTTCTTT.

The chain carries TRBV5-1 and TRBJ2-3, with TRBD2 identical over 13 bases. V lost 7 bases to trimming and J lost 4 bases; unmatched junction nucleotides: 6. The CDR3 spans 15 residues. Germline CDR1 reads SGHRS; CDR2 reads YFSETQ. The CDR3 spells CASRTSGSPADTQYF. The CDR3, as DNA: TGCGCCAGCCGGACTAGCGGGAGCCCCGCAGATACGCAGTATTTT. The full variable domain, completed using reference TRBV5-1 and TRBJ2-3, is KAGVTQTPRYLIKTRGQQVTLSCSPISGHRSVSWYQQTPGQGLQFLFEYFSETQRNKGNFPGRFSGRQFSNSRSEMNVSTLELGDSALYLCASRTSGSPADTQYFGPGTRLTVL.

The rearrangement joins TRBV2 to TRBJ1-1; D gene unclear. The CDR3 sequence is 14 residues long. Between the trimmed V and J ends, which lost 6 bases and 1 base, there was a span of 12 bases. Germline V CDR1 and CDR2: SNHLY, FYNNEI. Here the CDR3 reads CASSLAEGNTEAFF. In nucleotides, the CDR3 is TGTGCCAGCAGCTTGGCGGAGGGGAACACTGAAGCTTTCTTT.

The chain carries TRBV20-1 and TRBJ2-3, with 10 bases identical to TRBD1. The V segment lost 3 bases and the J segment 1 base; nucleotides outside the gene matches: 4. From germline, CDR1 is DFQATT and CDR2 SNEGSKA (reference sequence). CDR3 length: 15 residues. CDR3 coding DNA: TGCAGTGCTAGTAAAGGGACAGGGGGCACAGATACGCAGTATTTT. Translating it yields CSASKGTGGTDTQYF.

This clone was observed a single time. The V call is TRBV12-3 or TRBV12-4, the J call TRBJ1-5; D perhaps matches TRBD1 (5 bases). Trimming shortened V by 1 base and J by 6 bases, and 7 bases separated the two germline ends. This CDR3 comprises 13 residues. CDR3 bases: TGTGCCAGCAGTTTAGGGGGCTTTCAGCCCCAGCATTTT. Translated, it gives CASSLGGFQPQHF.

This sequence joins TRBV9 and TRBJ2-3, with TRBD1 matching 11 bases. The CDR3 contains 15 residues. Looked up from germline, CDR1 is SGDLS and CDR2 is YYNGEE. V lost 3 bases to trimming and J lost 3 bases; unmatched junction nucleotides: 3. CDR3 protein: CASSAGQGGTDTQYF. The DNA for the CDR3 is TGTGCCAGCAGCGCGGGACAGGGGGGGACAGATACGCAGTATTTT.

V usage is TRBV20-1 and J usage is TRBJ1-2, with no clear D. Germline-derived CDR1 and CDR2 are DFQATT and SNEGSKA (reference sequence). V gave up 8 bases and J gave up 4 bases, with 5 bases separating them. There are 9 residues in the CDR3. Written as DNA, the CDR3 is TGCAGTCCCGGCTATGGCTACACCTTC. It is translated as CSPGYGYTF.

V usage is TRBV7-8 and J usage is TRBJ2-3; 16 bases fit TRBD2. CDR1 SGHVS and CDR2 FQNEAQ come from the germline V gene. The CDR3 runs 18 residues. J was trimmed by 6 bases and V by 1 base; bases with no gene match: 7. The CDR3 coding sequence is TGTGCCAGCAGCTTAGTGGGACTAGCGGGGGGGCCGGGGGATACGCAGTATTTT. Its protein is CASSLVGLAGGPGDTQYF.

V usage is TRBV4-2 and J usage is TRBJ2-3, with no clear D. The germline V and J ends were trimmed by 0 bases and 0 bases, with 7 bases remaining between them. The CDR3 has 15 amino acids. The germline gives CDR1 LGHNA, CDR2 YNFKEQ. Here the CDR3 reads CASSQDVLSTDTQYF. CDR3 sequence (DNA): TGTGCCAGCAGCCAAGACGTTTTAAGCACAGATACGCAGTATTTT.

The chain recombines TRBV4-1 with TRBJ2-7; 10 bases are shared with TRBD2. Germline-derived CDR1 and CDR2 are MGHRA and YSYEKL. The CDR3 is made up of 15 amino acids. V dropped 0 bases and J dropped 6; count of bases not matched to a gene: 5. CDR3 in DNA: TGCGCCAGCAGCCAAGAAGCGGGAGGGGCCGGCGAGCAGTACTTC. The encoded protein is CASSQEAGGAGEQYF.

The chain employs TRBV6-6 and TRBJ2-7; 10 bases agree with TRBD1. Trimming took 6 bases from V and 4 from J; bases not matched to a gene: 6. Per the germline V gene, CDR1 is MNHNY and CDR2 is SVGAGI (reference sequence). The CDR3 loop spans 14 amino acids. This CDR3 reads CASRFRDRGYEQYF. In nucleotides, the CDR3 is TGTGCCAGCAGGTTCCGGGACAGGGGTTACGAGCAGTACTTC.

The rearrangement uses TRBV4-1 and TRBJ1-6; 10 bases map to TRBD1. The CDR3 covers 16 residues. Germline CDR1 and CDR2: MGHRA and YSYEKL. The J segment lost 9 bases and the V segment lost 1 base, leaving 6 bases of the junction unmatched. This CDR3 is CASSQVGRDRGSPLHF. Here the CDR3 DNA reads TGCGCCAGCAGCCAAGTAGGCAGGGACAGGGGTTCACCCCTCCACTTT.

This chain uses TRBV6-6 with TRBJ2-2, with D unclear. Trimming stripped 6 bases from V and 6 bases from J, with 14 bases between. CDR3 length: 14 residues. The V gene's germline CDR1 is MNHNY and CDR2 SVGAGI (reference sequence). The CDR3 is CASRRRPEAGELFF. CDR3 DNA sequence: TGTGCCAGCAGGCGCCGGCCTGAGGCCGGGGAGCTGTTTTTT.

This clone showed up just once. The chain combines TRBV19 with TRBJ2-1, with 8 nucleotides matching TRBD2. The V gene's germline CDR1 is LNHDA and CDR2 SQIVND (reference sequence). CDR3 length: 15 amino acids. Trimming at V came to 4 bases and at J to 6 bases, leaving 8 bases not matched to a gene. The CDR3 nucleotides are TGTGCCAGTAGTACCGGGATAGCGGGGAGCAATGAGCAGTTCTTC. Its protein is CASSTGIAGSNEQFF.

The chain has TRBV2 and TRBJ2-1; 9 bases agree with TRBD1. Trimming removed 5 bases from V and 5 bases from J; junction bases left unmatched: 10. Per germline, CDR1 SNHLY and CDR2 FYNNEI. The CDR3 consists of 16 residues. The CDR3 DNA is TGTGCCAGCAGTCCAAACAGGGGGCAAGTCAACAATGAGCAGTTCTTC. Translating gives CASSPNRGQVNNEQFF.

The rearrangement links TRBV13 to TRBJ2-1; TRBD2 matches at 13 bases. CDR3 length: 15 amino acids. CDR1 PRHDT and CDR2 FYEKMQ come from the germline V gene (reference sequence). Losses at the gene ends were 5 bases for V and 10 bases for J; bases not matched to a gene: 8. CDR3 residues: CASSAVLAGGPEQFF. The CDR3 DNA sequence: TGTGCCAGCAGCGCCGTACTAGCGGGGGGGCCAGAGCAGTTCTTC.

The V call is TRBV7-6, the J call TRBJ2-1; D might be TRBD1 (5 bases). This CDR3 is built from 18 residues. CDR1 is SGHVS, CDR2 FNYEAQ, per germline. V lost 1 base to trimming and J lost 0 bases, with 16 bases between them. For the CDR3, the DNA is TGTGCCAGCAGCTTAGTAGGCCCTAACAGGTTCTCCTACAATGAGCAGTTCTTC. Translation: CASSLVGPNRFSYNEQFF.

The chain employs TRBV2 and TRBJ2-5; 7 nucleotides agree with TRBD1. V gave up 5 bases and J gave up 5 bases; unmatched junction bases: 8. CDR1 and CDR2 (germline): SNHLY, FYNNEI. The CDR3 runs to 14 residues. CDR3 coding DNA: TGTGCCAGCAGTAACTACAGGGGAAGGGAGACCCAGTACTTC. Protein: CASSNYRGRETQYF.

The chain couples TRBV29-1 to TRBJ2-1; 9 positions agree with TRBD1. V lost 6 bases and J lost 2; bases outside the gene matches: 11. Germline V CDR1 and CDR2: SQVTM, ANQGSEA. The CDR3 has 16 amino acids. CDR3 in amino acids: CSVGLQGAGAYNEQFF. The CDR3 bases are TGCAGCGTCGGACTACAGGGGGCAGGGGCCTACAATGAGCAGTTCTTC.

This chain connects TRBV7-9 to TRBJ1-2; TRBD1 aligns across 7 bases. The CDR3 spans 15 residues. The V segment lost 1 base and the J segment 4 bases; nucleotides outside the gene matches: 6. Germline lookup yields CDR1 SEHNR and CDR2 FQNEAQ (reference sequence). The CDR3 spells CASSLGRAGGYGYTF. DNA for the CDR3: TGTGCCAGCAGCTTAGGGCGGGCAGGGGGCTATGGCTACACCTTC.

Only a few counts were recorded for this clone. The chain has TRBV7-6 and TRBJ2-7, with 9 bases matching TRBD1. CDR1 is SGHVS, CDR2 FNYEAQ, per germline. This CDR3 is built from 15 residues. The V segment lost 4 bases and the J segment 6 bases; nucleotides outside the gene matches: 10. CDR3 in amino acids: CASSSMLGTGREQYF. The CDR3, as DNA: TGTGCCAGCAGCTCCATGCTGGGGACAGGGCGCGAGCAGTACTTC.

A single count supports this clone. This chain links TRBV5-4 with TRBJ1-4, with 8 bases identical to TRBD1. With 4 bases clipped from V and 8 bases from J, the junction kept 10 bases outside the gene matches. The length of the CDR3 is 15 residues. Germline V lookup: CDR1 SGHNT, CDR2 YYREEE (reference sequence). CDR3 residues: CASSEIQGAGEKLFF. In nucleotides, the CDR3 is TGTGCCAGCAGCGAGATTCAGGGGGCGGGGGAAAAACTGTTTTTT.

The DNA for the CDR3 is TGTGCCAGCAGTGGCTCAGGGCGTTACAATGAGCAGTTCTTC. It translates to CASSGSGRYNEQFF. The J gene is TRBJ2-1, the V gene TRBV2, with D maybe TRBD1 (5 bases). Trimming stripped 4 bases from V and 4 bases from J, with 11 bases between. CDR3 size: 14 residues. The germline CDR1 and CDR2 sequences are SNHLY and FYNNEI.

The genes are TRBV5-1 and TRBJ1-2, with D possibly TRBD1 on 6 matching bases. The CDR3 has 13 residues. Trimming removed 1 base from V and 5 bases from J, with 9 bases in between. CDR1 SGHRS and CDR2 YFSETQ come from the germline V gene. This CDR3 is CASSLTGFYGYTF. The CDR3 DNA is TGCGCCAGCAGCTTGACAGGGTTTTATGGCTACACCTTC.

This clone has a handful of counts. This sequence joins TRBV6-5 and TRBJ1-3; D may be TRBD1 (6 bases). Germline CDR1 MNHEY, CDR2 SVGAGI. Deletions cut 5 bases from V and 2 bases from J, with 13 bases between. This CDR3 region has 15 residues. CDR3 DNA: TGTGCCAGCAGTCAGGGGTCTATTGCTGGAAACACCATATATTTT. It translates to CASSQGSIAGNTIYF.

The CDR3 region has the DNA TGTGCCAGCAGGCGAGGACAGGGTACAGAAGCTTTCTTT. It yields the protein CASRRGQGTEAFF. The chain combines TRBV7-3 with TRBJ1-1; 8 nucleotides match TRBD1. This CDR3 has 13 residues. CDR1 is SGHTA, CDR2 FQGTGA, per germline. J lost 8 bases, V lost 6 bases, and 8 bases had no gene match.

This sequence joins TRBV5-4 and TRBJ2-3; no reliable D call. CDR3 size: 15 residues. Germline values: CDR1 SGHNT, CDR2 YYREEE (reference sequence). Between the trimmed V and J ends, which lost 5 bases and 2 bases, there was a span of 15 bases. CDR3 residues: CASRLLGGATDTQYF. The CDR3 bases are TGTGCCAGCAGACTACTTGGTGGAGCCACAGATACGCAGTATTTT.